These 4 T cell receptor beta chains were sequenced from one sample in a study of technical replicates of blood from a few donors. Clones were sequenced by immunoSEQ multiplex PCR, and TCRdb holds only the in-frame ones, with some missing. The sample lists 50,000 or so clones, 90% to 95% occurring once. Specimen: PBMCs. All receptors derive from a human donor in good health. Some clones in this sample may be carry-over from other donors' samples.

The chain recombines TRBV7-7 with TRBJ2-1; D might be TRBD2 (6 bases). V lost 0 bases and J 6 bases, leaving 9 bases between the germline ends. The CDR3 covers 14 residues. Germline-derived CDR1 and CDR2 are SSHAT and FNYEAQ (reference sequence). CDR3 sequence reads: CASSLARGSNEQFF. The CDR3 bases are TGTGCCAGCAGCTTAGCGCGGGGCAGCAATGAGCAGTTCTTC.

This clone appeared a few times. The genes are TRBV4-2 and TRBJ2-7, with TRBD2 as a possible D gene (6 bases). Trimming took 2 bases from V and 2 from J, leaving 10 bases between them. The CDR3 is made up of 14 amino acids. CDR1 and CDR2 (germline): LGHNA, YNFKEQ. In DNA form, the CDR3 reads TGTGCCAGCAGCCAACCGACTAGAACCTACGAGCAGTACTTC. This encodes CASSQPTRTYEQYF.

DNA for the CDR3: TGCAGTGCCAAGCGGGGTTACGAGCAGTACTTC. Encoded protein: CSAKRGYEQYF. J is TRBJ2-7 and V is TRBV20-1; 7 bases are shared with TRBD2. CDR1 is DFQATT, CDR2 SNEGSKA, per germline (reference sequence). The CDR3 length is 11 residues. Losses at the gene ends were 6 bases for V and 4 bases for J; bases not matched to a gene: 3.

The rearrangement uses TRBV27 and TRBJ1-5; TRBD1 might be the D (5 bases). Germline-derived CDR1 and CDR2 are MNHEY and SMNVEV (reference sequence). V dropped 3 bases and J dropped 4 bases, with 7 bases sitting between them. The CDR3 length is 13 residues. CDR3 sequence reads: CASSLRGNQPQHF. The CDR3 DNA is TGTGCCAGCAGTTTGCGGGGGAATCAGCCCCAGCATTTT.